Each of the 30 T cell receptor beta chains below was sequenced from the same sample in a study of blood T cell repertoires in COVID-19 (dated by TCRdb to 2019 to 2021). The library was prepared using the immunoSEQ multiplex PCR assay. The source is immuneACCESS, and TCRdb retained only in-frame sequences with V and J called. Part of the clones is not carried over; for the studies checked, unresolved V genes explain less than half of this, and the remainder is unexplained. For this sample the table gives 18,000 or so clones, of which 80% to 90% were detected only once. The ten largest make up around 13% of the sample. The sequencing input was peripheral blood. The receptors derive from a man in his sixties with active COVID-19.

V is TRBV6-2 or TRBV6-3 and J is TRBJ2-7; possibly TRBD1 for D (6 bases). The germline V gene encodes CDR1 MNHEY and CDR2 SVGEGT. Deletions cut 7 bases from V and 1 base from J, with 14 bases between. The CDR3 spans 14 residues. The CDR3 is CASIPRGVSYEQYF. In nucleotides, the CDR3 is TGTGCCAGCATCCCCAGGGGCGTTTCCTACGAGCAGTACTTC.

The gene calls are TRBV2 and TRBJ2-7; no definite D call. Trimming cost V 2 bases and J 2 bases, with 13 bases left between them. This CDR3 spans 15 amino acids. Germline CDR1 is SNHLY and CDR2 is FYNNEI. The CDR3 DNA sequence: TGTGCCAGCAGTGAATTTAACCCTTCAGCCTACGAGCAGTACTTC. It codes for CASSEFNPSAYEQYF.

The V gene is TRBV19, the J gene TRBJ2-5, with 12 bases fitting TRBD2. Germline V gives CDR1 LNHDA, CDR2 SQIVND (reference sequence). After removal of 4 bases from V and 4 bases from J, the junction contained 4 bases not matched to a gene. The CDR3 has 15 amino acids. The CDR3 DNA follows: TGTGCCAGTAGTACGACTAGCGGGGGAAGAGAGACCCAGTACTTC. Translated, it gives CASSTTSGGRETQYF.

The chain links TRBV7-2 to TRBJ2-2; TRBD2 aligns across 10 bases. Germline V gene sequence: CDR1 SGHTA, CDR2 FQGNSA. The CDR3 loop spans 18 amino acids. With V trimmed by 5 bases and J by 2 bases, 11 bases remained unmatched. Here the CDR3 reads CASSPRVAGGLNTGELFF. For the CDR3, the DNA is TGTGCCAGCAGCCCCCGGGTAGCGGGGGGCTTAAACACCGGGGAGCTGTTTTTT. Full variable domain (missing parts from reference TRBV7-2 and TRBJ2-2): GAGVSQSPSNKVTEKGKDVELRCDPISGHTALYWYRQSLGQGLEFLIYFQGNSAPDKSGLPSDRFSAERTGGSVSTLTIQRTQQEDSAVYLCASSPRVAGGLNTGELFFGEGSRLTVL.

CDR3 protein: CASSQVWQGGGYTF. The CDR3 DNA follows: TGTGCCAGCAGCCAAGTTTGGCAGGGGGGTGGCTACACCTTC. The chain carries TRBV4-2 and TRBJ1-2; the match to TRBD1 covers 7 bases. Germline V gene data show CDR1 as LGHNA and CDR2 as YNFKEQ. V lost 1 base, J lost 7 bases, and 6 bases stayed unmatched. CDR3 length equals 14 residues.

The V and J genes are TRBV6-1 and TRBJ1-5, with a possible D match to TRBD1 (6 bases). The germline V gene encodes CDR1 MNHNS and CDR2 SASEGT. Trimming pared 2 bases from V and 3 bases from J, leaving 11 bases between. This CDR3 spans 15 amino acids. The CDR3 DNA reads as TGTGCCAGCAGTGAAAGGGGGGGTCACAATCAGCCCCAGCATTTT. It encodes CASSERGGHNQPQHF.

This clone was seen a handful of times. CDR3 residues: CAWARTGFLPNQPQHF. CDR3 nucleotides: TGTGCCTGGGCACGTACAGGGTTTTTACCCAATCAGCCCCAGCATTTT. J is TRBJ1-5 and V is TRBV30; D may be TRBD1 (6 bases). CDR1 and CDR2 from the germline V gene are GTSNPN and SVGIG (reference sequence). The CDR3 covers 16 residues. V shed 5 bases and J shed 3 bases, with 20 bases lying between them. Combining the CDR3 with reference TRBV30 and TRBJ1-5 gives the whole variable domain SQTIHQWPATLVQPVGSPLSLECTVEGTSNPNLYWYRQAAGRGLQLLFYSVGIGQISSEVPQNLSASRPQDRQFILSSKKLLLSDSGFYLCAWARTGFLPNQPQHFGDGTRLSIL.

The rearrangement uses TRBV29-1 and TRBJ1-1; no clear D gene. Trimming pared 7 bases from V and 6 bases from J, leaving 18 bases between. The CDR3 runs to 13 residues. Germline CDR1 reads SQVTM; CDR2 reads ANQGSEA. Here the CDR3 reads CSASNRAGAEAFF. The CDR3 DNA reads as TGCAGCGCCTCCAACAGAGCGGGCGCTGAAGCTTTCTTT.

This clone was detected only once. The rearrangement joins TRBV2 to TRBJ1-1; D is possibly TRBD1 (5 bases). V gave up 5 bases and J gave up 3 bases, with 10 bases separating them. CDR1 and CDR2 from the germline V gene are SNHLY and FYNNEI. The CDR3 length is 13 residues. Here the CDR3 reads CASSTTGYTEAFF. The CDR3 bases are TGTGCCAGCAGTACCACAGGATACACTGAAGCTTTCTTT.

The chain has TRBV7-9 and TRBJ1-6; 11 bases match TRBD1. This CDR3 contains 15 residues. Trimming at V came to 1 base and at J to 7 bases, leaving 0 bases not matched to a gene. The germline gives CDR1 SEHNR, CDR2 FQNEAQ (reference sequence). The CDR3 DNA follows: TGTGCCAGCAGCTTAGGGGACAGGGGGAATTCACCCCTCCACTTT. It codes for CASSLGDRGNSPLHF.

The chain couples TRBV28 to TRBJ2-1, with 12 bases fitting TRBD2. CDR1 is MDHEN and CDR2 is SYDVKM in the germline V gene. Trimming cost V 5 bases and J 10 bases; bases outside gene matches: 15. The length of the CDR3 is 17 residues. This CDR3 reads CASSTLAGGAGSPEQFF. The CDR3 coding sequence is TGTGCCAGCAGTACTCTAGCGGGGGGGGCCGGCTCGCCAGAGCAGTTCTTC.

This CDR3 reads CASMFTGGENTEAFF. Written as DNA, the CDR3 is TGTGCCAGCATGTTCACAGGGGGGGAGAACACTGAAGCTTTCTTT. This chain joins TRBV25-1 and TRBJ1-1, with TRBD1 matching 8 bases. CDR3 size: 15 residues. Germline V CDR1 and CDR2: MGHDK, SYGVNS. The junction had 8 bases not matched to a gene; V was cut back by 7 bases and J by 1 base.

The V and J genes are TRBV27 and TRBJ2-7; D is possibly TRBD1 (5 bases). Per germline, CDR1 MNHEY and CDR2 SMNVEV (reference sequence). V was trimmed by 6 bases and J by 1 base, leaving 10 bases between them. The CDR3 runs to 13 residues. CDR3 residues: CASRWQGSYEQYF. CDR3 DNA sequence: TGTGCCAGCAGATGGCAGGGTTCCTACGAGCAGTACTTC.

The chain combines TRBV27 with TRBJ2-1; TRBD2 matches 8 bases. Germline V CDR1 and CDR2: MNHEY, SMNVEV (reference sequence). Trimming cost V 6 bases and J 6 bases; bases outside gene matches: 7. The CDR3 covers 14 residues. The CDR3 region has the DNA TGTGCCAGCAGCAGGACTAGCTGGGCCAATGAGCAGTTCTTC. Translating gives CASSRTSWANEQFF.

The CDR3 loop is CASSYSGANYGYTF. The DNA of the CDR3 is TGTGCCAGCAGTTACTCGGGAGCGAACTATGGCTACACCTTC. This chain joins TRBV6-5 and TRBJ1-2; D is undetermined. This CDR3 has 14 residues. From germline, CDR1 is MNHEY and CDR2 SVGAGI. Trimming cost V 0 bases and J 2 bases, with 7 bases left between them.

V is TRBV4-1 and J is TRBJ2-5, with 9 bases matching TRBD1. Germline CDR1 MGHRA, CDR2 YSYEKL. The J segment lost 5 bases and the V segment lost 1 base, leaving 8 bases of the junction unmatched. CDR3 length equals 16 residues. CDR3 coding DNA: TGCGCCAGCAGCCAAGGCTTGGGACAGGGCGAGGAGACCCAGTACTTC. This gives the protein CASSQGLGQGEETQYF.

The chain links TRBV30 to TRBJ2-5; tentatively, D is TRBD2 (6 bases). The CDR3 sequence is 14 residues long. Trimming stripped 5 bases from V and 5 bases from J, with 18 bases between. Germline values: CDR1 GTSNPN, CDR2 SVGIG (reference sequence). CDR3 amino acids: CAWGGPAGLETQYF. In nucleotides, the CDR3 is TGTGCCTGGGGGGGACCAGCGGGTCTGGAGACCCAGTACTTC.

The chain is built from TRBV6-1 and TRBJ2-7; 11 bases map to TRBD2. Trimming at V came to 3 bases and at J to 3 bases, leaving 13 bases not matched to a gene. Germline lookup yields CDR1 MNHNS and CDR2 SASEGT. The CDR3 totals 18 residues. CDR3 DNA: TGTGCCAGCAGTGAGACTAGCGGGACGGCCGTAATGGACTACGAGCAGTACTTC. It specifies CASSETSGTAVMDYEQYF.

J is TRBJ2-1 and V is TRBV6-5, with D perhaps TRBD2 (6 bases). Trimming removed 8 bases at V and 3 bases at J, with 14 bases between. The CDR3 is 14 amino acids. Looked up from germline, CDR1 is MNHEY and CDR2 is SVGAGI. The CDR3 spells CASCRGTFYNEQFF. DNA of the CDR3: TGTGCCAGCTGTCGGGGGACCTTCTACAATGAGCAGTTCTTC.

The DNA for the CDR3 is TGTGCCAGCAGTGGACAGGCCGGCAATGAGCAGTTCTTC. It is translated as CASSGQAGNEQFF. The chain uses TRBV7-2 and TRBJ2-1, with 7 bases fitting TRBD1. CDR1 and CDR2 from the germline V gene are SGHTA and FQGNSA. CDR3 length: 13 residues. Trimming took 6 bases from V and 6 from J; bases not matched to a gene: 5.

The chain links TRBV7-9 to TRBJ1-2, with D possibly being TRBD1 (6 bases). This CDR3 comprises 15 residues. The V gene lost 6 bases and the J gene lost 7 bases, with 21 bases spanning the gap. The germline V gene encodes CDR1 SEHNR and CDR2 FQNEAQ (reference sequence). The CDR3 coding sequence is TGTGCCAGCAGATCTACGCGCGGGGGCGCATCTGGCTACACCTTC. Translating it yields CASRSTRGGASGYTF.

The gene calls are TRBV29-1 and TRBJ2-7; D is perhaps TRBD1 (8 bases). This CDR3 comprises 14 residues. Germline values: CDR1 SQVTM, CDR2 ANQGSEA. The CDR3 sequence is CSGGAGGPSYEQYF. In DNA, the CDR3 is TGCAGTGGGGGGGCAGGGGGCCCCTCCTACGAGCAGTACTTC.

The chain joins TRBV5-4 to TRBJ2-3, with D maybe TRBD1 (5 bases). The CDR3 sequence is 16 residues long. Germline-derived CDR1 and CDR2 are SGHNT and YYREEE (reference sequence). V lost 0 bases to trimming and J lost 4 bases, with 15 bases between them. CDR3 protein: CASSLGRMGRPDTQYF. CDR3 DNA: TGTGCCAGCAGCTTGGGGCGAATGGGGCGCCCAGATACGCAGTATTTT.

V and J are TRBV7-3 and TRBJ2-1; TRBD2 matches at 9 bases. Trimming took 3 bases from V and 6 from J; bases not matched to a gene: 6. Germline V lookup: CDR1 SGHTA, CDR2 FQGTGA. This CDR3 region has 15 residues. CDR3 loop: CASSFSGSQGNEQFF. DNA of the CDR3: TGTGCCAGCAGCTTTAGCGGGAGTCAAGGCAATGAGCAGTTCTTC.

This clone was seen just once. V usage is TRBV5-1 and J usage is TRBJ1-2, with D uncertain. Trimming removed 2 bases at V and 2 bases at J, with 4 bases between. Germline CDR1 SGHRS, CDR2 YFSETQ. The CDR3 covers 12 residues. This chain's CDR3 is CASSLQNYGYTF. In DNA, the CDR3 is TGCGCCAGCAGCTTACAGAACTATGGCTACACCTTC.

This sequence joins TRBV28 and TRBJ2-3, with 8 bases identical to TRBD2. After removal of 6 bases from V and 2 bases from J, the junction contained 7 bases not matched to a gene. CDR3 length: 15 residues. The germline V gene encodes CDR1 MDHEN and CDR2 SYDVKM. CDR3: CASSTTSEFTDTQYF. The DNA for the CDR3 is TGTGCCAGCAGCACGACTAGCGAATTCACAGATACGCAGTATTTT.

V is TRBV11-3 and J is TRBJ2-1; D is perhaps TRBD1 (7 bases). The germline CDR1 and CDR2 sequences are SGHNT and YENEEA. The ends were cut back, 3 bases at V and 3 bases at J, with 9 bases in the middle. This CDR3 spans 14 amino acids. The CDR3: CASSFRGDYNEQFF. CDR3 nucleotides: TGTGCCAGCAGCTTCAGGGGGGACTACAATGAGCAGTTCTTC.

The CDR3: CASSLQIRNQPQHF. The CDR3 DNA sequence: TGTGCCAGCAGCCTACAGATCCGCAATCAGCCCCAGCATTTT. V and J are TRBV3-1 (or the pseudogene TRBV3-2) and TRBJ1-5; D gene ambiguous. V was cut by 4 bases and J by 2 bases, with 9 bases left in between. In germline, CDR1 is LGHDT, CDR2 YNNKEL (reference sequence). The CDR3 runs to 14 residues.

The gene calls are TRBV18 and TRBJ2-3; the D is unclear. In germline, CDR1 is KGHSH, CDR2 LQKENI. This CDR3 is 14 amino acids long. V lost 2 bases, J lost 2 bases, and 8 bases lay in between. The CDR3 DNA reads TGTGCCAGCTCACCAAGCCCCAACACAGATACGCAGTATTTT. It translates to CASSPSPNTDTQYF.

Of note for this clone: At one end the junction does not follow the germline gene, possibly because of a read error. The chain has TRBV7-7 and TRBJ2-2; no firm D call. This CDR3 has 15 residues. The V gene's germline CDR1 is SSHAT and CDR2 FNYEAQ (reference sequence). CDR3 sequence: CASSLENSPTGELFF. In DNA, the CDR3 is TGTGCTAGCAGCTTAGAAAACAGCCCGACCGGGGAGCTGTTTTTT.